This T cell receptor beta chain was documented in a study of cytotoxic CD8 clonotypes in ibrutinib-treated CLL. This clone occurred once. The target antigen is unknown. CDR3 length equals 11 residues. Germline V gene sequence: CDR1 MNHNY, CDR2 SVGAGI (reference sequence). V lost 5 bases, J lost 3 bases, and 5 bases lay in between. Clones were read by immunoSEQ multiplex PCR, and TCRdb kept only the in-frame ones, dropping some. The sample comprises around 150,000 clones, around 84% of which are singletons, and about 7.4% rests with the top ten. Study-wide results and limits: Exceeding age-matched healthy donors, baseline clonality also tracked the counts of circulating CD8+ T cells. The times at which samples were taken varied between sustained-remission and progressing patients. Public clonotypes were uncommon and contracted or stayed stable on treatment.

Sequences were derived from PBMCs, sampled after 36 months of ibrutinib treatment. The source of this sequence is a human donor with chronic lymphocytic leukemia. The V and J genes are TRBV6-6 and TRBJ2-7; D is uncertain. CDR3 nucleotides: TGTGCCAGCAGTCCGTTCTACGAGCAGTACTTC. Encoded protein: CASSPFYEQYF.